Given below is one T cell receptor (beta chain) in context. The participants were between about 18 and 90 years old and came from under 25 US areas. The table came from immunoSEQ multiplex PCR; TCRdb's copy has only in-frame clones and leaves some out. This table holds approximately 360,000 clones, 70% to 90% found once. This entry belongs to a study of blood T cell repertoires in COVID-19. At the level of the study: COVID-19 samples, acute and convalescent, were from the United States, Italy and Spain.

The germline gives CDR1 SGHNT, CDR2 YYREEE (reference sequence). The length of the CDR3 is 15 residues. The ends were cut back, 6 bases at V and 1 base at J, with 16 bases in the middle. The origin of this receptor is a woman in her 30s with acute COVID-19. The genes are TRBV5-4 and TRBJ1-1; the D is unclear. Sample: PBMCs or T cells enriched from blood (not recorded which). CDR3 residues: CASTPPPGKNTEAFF. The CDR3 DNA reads TGTGCCAGCACCCCACCGCCAGGCAAGAACACTGAAGCTTTCTTT.